What follows are 17 T cell receptor beta chains derived from one specimen sequenced in a study of response to subunit inactivated influenza vaccine. TCRdb re-derived calls from the RT-PCR reads in MiXCR, one entry per CDR3 protein. The top ten clones hold around a tenth of a sample with around 320,000 distinct CDR3 sequences, approximately 21% of them seen once. This specimen was PBMCs from blood, taken about 19 months after vaccination. Source of these receptors: a man aged 45 to 75 who received an inactivated influenza vaccine.

This clonotype has more than one count but fewer than ten. CDR3 DNA: TGTGCCAGCAGCGTATGGCAGAACACCGGGGAGCTGTTTTTT. Residues: CASSVWQNTGELFF. The chain carries TRBV9 and TRBJ2-2, with unresolved D. Germline CDR1 is SGDLS and CDR2 is YYNGEE. Trimming stripped 1 base from V and 1 base from J, with 5 bases between. This CDR3 has 14 amino acids.

J is TRBJ1-2 and V is TRBV6-2 or TRBV6-3, with D possibly TRBD1 on 5 matching bases. With 2 bases removed from V and 7 bases from J, the gap between germline ends came to 5 bases. The V gene's germline CDR1 is MNHEY and CDR2 SVGEGT. The CDR3 loop spans 11 amino acids. CDR3 amino acids: CASSYQGGYTF. For the CDR3, the DNA is TGTGCCAGCAGTTACCAGGGTGGCTACACCTTC.

Here the CDR3 DNA reads TGCAGTGCTAGAGTAAGACCTTACAATGAGCAGTTCTTC. This codes for CSARVRPYNEQFF. This chain uses TRBV20-1 with TRBJ2-1; D remains unclear. Germline values: CDR1 DFQATT, CDR2 SNEGSKA (reference sequence). With 1 base removed from V and 4 bases from J, the gap between germline ends came to 8 bases. The CDR3 spans 13 residues.

The chain couples TRBV7-2 to TRBJ1-2; TRBD1 agrees at 7 bases. The V gene's germline CDR1 is SGHTA and CDR2 FQGNSA. This CDR3 spans 17 amino acids. Trimming removed 1 base from V and 5 bases from J; junction bases left unmatched: 13. This CDR3 reads CASSLGFAEGQIYGYTF. In DNA, the CDR3 is TGTGCCAGCAGCTTAGGCTTCGCAGAGGGACAGATTTATGGCTACACCTTC. The full variable domain, its missing parts supplied by reference TRBV7-2 and TRBJ1-2, is GAGVSQSPSNKVTEKGKDVELRCDPISGHTALYWYRQSLGQGLEFLIYFQGNSAPDKSGLPSDRFSAERTGGSVSTLTIQRTQQEDSAVYLCASSLGFAEGQIYGYTFGSGTRLTVV.

V gene TRBV20-1 combines with J gene TRBJ2-1; a weak D match, TRBD1 (6 bases). Per germline, CDR1 DFQATT and CDR2 SNEGSKA (reference sequence). V gave up 0 bases and J gave up 2 bases, with 8 bases separating them. There are 14 residues in the CDR3. The CDR3 bases are TGCAGTGCTAGAGACAGGGGCACCTACAATGAGCAGTTCTTC. This translates into CSARDRGTYNEQFF.

The V gene is TRBV7-9, the J gene TRBJ2-7; 8 nucleotides line up with TRBD1. Looked up from germline, CDR1 is SEHNR and CDR2 is FQNEAQ (reference sequence). The CDR3 is 14 residues long. J lost 1 base, V lost 4 bases, and 3 bases had no gene match. CDR3: CASSSGQVSYEQYF. The CDR3 region has the DNA TGTGCCAGCAGCTCGGGACAGGTATCCTACGAGCAGTACTTC.

The rearrangement links TRBV15 to TRBJ1-4; D is undetermined. The CDR3 totals 16 residues. Germline CDR1 and CDR2: LNHNV and YYDKDF (reference sequence). V was trimmed by 0 bases and J by 7 bases, leaving 15 bases between them. DNA for the CDR3: TGTGCCACCAGCAGAGATCCCGAGCCTGGAGGTGAAAAACTGTTTTTT. Its protein is CATSRDPEPGGEKLFF.

This chain joins TRBV4-1 and TRBJ2-1, with D uncertain. This CDR3 has 11 residues. The ends were cut back, 0 bases at V and 7 bases at J, with 1 base in the middle. The germline V gene encodes CDR1 MGHRA and CDR2 YSYEKL. DNA of the CDR3: TGCGCCAGCAGCCAAGAGAATGAGCAGTTCTTC. It encodes CASSQENEQFF.

This clonotype was observed a few times. The V call is TRBV20-1, the J call TRBJ1-2, with 8 bases that match TRBD1. Germline CDR1 reads DFQATT; CDR2 reads SNEGSKA (reference sequence). The CDR3 totals 13 residues. J lost 7 bases, V lost 7 bases, and 11 bases had no gene match. The CDR3 DNA follows: TGCAGTGGCCCGACAGGGGAAGTAGGTGGCTACACCTTC. Translated: CSGPTGEVGGYTF.

This clonotype has a handful of counts. This chain uses TRBV12-3 or TRBV12-4 with TRBJ2-3, with 14 bases lining up with TRBD2. The CDR3 length is 17 residues. J was trimmed by 0 bases and V by 4 bases; bases with no gene match: 3. CDR3 coding DNA: TGTGCCAGCAGTTCGGGACTAGCGGGGGCTAGCACAGATACGCAGTATTTT. Residues: CASSSGLAGASTDTQYF.

This chain joins TRBV7-2 and TRBJ2-5; TRBD2 is a possible D gene (5 bases). Germline V gene lookup returns CDR1 SGHTA and CDR2 FQGNSA. CDR3 size: 12 residues. V dropped 8 bases and J dropped 0 bases, with 7 bases sitting between them. CDR3 amino acids: CASSGYQETQYF. CDR3 DNA sequence: TGTGCCAGCTCGGGGTACCAAGAGACCCAGTACTTC.

CDR3 in DNA: TGTGCCAGCAGACCTGGGTGGGGACGGGACAATGAGCAGTTCTTC. Translated, it gives CASRPGWGRDNEQFF. J is TRBJ2-1 and V is TRBV7-9, with D perhaps TRBD1 or TRBD2 (5 bases each). Germline CDR1 SEHNR, CDR2 FQNEAQ (reference sequence). The CDR3 runs to 15 residues. The V gene lost 6 bases and the J gene lost 5 bases, with 17 bases spanning the gap.

This clonotype was detected many times. The chain employs TRBV20-1 and TRBJ1-2; TRBD1 agrees at 12 bases. The CDR3 consists of 13 residues. The germline gives CDR1 DFQATT, CDR2 SNEGSKA (reference sequence). After removal of 5 bases from V and 13 bases from J, the junction contained 11 bases not matched to a gene. The CDR3 here is CSASGGQGARTTF. The CDR3 nucleotides are TGCAGTGCTTCGGGGGGACAGGGGGCCAGAACCACCTTC.

This clonotype has at least ten counts. The V gene is TRBV5-1, the J gene TRBJ1-2; 7 bases fit TRBD1. This CDR3 is 14 amino acids long. Trimming took 4 bases from V and 4 from J; bases not matched to a gene: 7. Per germline, CDR1 SGHRS and CDR2 YFSETQ. CDR3 loop: CASSAHRGGYGYTF. The CDR3 DNA reads as TGCGCCAGCAGCGCCCACAGGGGAGGCTATGGCTACACCTTC.

The DNA of the CDR3 is TGTGCCGTACAGGGCACGTACGAGCAGTACTTC. This sequence encodes CAVQGTYEQYF. The genes are TRBV28 and TRBJ2-7; a weak D match, TRBD1 (6 bases). In germline, CDR1 is MDHEN, CDR2 SYDVKM. CDR3 length: 11 amino acids. V shed 11 bases and J shed 4 bases, with 12 bases lying between them.

The chain uses TRBV10-3 and TRBJ1-1; no clear D. Per the germline V gene, CDR1 is ENHRY and CDR2 is SYGVKD. Trimming removed 0 bases from V and 14 bases from J, with 19 bases in between. This CDR3 contains 14 residues. CDR3 DNA: TGTGCCATCAGTGAGTCTTCAGACCGCTCACCGGAGTTCTTT. This encodes CAISESSDRSPEFF.

The rearrangement links TRBV7-8 to TRBJ2-7; D is uncertain. Germline values: CDR1 SGHVS, CDR2 FQNEAQ. V lost 4 bases to trimming and J lost 4 bases, with 5 bases between them. The CDR3 is 11 residues long. The CDR3 DNA is TGTGCCAGCAGCTACAGATACGAGCAGTACTTC. Translation gives CASSYRYEQYF. Drawing the rest from reference TRBV7-8 and TRBJ2-7, the complete variable domain is GAGVSQSPRYKVAKRGQDVALRCDPISGHVSLFWYQQALGQGPEFLTYFQNEAQLDKSGLPSDRFFAERPEGSVSTLKIQRTQQEDSAVYLCASSYRYEQYFGPGTRLTVT.